What follows are 18 T cell receptor beta chains derived from one specimen sequenced in a study of CD8+ T cells in alopecia areata. Treatment reported: oral pan-JAK inhibitor, 5-10 mg twice daily. Extraction of RNA preceded its reverse transcription into cDNA, which served as the sequencing template. Clones were sequenced by immunoSEQ multiplex PCR, and TCRdb holds only the in-frame ones, with some missing. The sample lists around 140,000 clones; around 87% were seen once. The source material was CD8+ T cells sorted from blood, sampled at week 4, from a patient treated with tofacitinib. These TCRs come from a human donor with alopecia areata.

The chain links TRBV14 to TRBJ2-1, with D possibly being TRBD1 (5 bases). Deletions cut 1 base from V and 3 bases from J, with 7 bases between. Germline CDR1 reads SGHDN; CDR2 reads FVKESK. This CDR3 is built from 14 residues. The CDR3 DNA reads as TGTGCCAGCAGCCAAGGGCAGGGCTACAATGAGCAGTTCTTC. Protein sequence: CASSQGQGYNEQFF.

The chain joins TRBV7-8 to TRBJ2-6; no reliable D call. Looked up from germline, CDR1 is SGHVS and CDR2 is FQNEAQ. V was pared by 0 bases and J by 0 bases, with 6 bases between. The CDR3 length is 16 residues. This chain's CDR3 is CASSLASDSGANVLTF. Here the CDR3 DNA reads TGTGCCAGCAGCTTAGCTTCAGACTCTGGGGCCAACGTCCTGACTTTC.

V usage is TRBV5-6 and J usage is TRBJ2-2; 7 bases are shared with TRBD1. CDR3 length: 16 amino acids. Unmatched junction bases numbered 12, after V lost 5 bases and J lost 5 bases. Germline V gene sequence: CDR1 SGHDT, CDR2 YYEEEE. In nucleotides, the CDR3 is TGTGCCAGCAGTCAACAAGGGGGCGTAAAGACCGGGGAGCTGTTTTTT. It translates to CASSQQGGVKTGELFF.

CDR3: CASSGQGATEAFF. The CDR3, as DNA: TGTGCCAGCAGTGGCCAGGGGGCCACTGAAGCTTTCTTT. The genes are TRBV2 and TRBJ1-1; 8 nucleotides align to TRBD1. The CDR3 extends over 13 amino acids. V trimming: 4 bases; J trimming: 4 bases; junction bases outside the gene matches: 2. Germline V gene lookup returns CDR1 SNHLY and CDR2 FYNNEI.

This clone was observed once. The genes are TRBV27 and TRBJ1-3; D remains ambiguous. V was shortened by 8 bases and J by 4 bases, with 12 bases between the two germline ends. This CDR3 is 13 amino acids long. Germline-derived CDR1 and CDR2 are MNHEY and SMNVEV (reference sequence). The CDR3 region is CASSGGSGNTIYF. The CDR3, as DNA: TGTGCCAGCTCTGGAGGTAGCGGAAACACCATATATTTT.

The chain recombines TRBV6-5 with TRBJ2-7, with D uncertain. The V end lost 2 bases, the J end lost 3 bases, and 8 bases lay between the germline ends. The germline CDR1 and CDR2 sequences are MNHEY and SVGAGI. The CDR3 consists of 13 residues. In nucleotides, the CDR3 is TGTGCCAGCAGTTACGGGCTAATCTACGAGCAGTACTTC. This gives the protein CASSYGLIYEQYF.

On this clone itself: Different DNA sequences within this sample yield the same CDR3. J is TRBJ2-7 and V is TRBV29-1; tentatively, D is TRBD1 (5 bases). Germline V gene sequence: CDR1 SQVTM, CDR2 ANQGSEA. V was shortened by 3 bases and J by 4 bases, with 7 bases between the two germline ends. There are 11 residues in the CDR3. The CDR3 region is CSVEDTYEQYF. In nucleotides, the CDR3 is TGCAGCGTTGAGGACACATACGAGCAGTACTTC.

The chain recombines TRBV16 with TRBJ2-7; TRBD1 might be the D (5 bases). This CDR3 region has 13 residues. V was trimmed by 3 bases and J by 7 bases, leaving 13 bases between them. The germline V gene encodes CDR1 KGHSY and CDR2 FQNENV. CDR3 residues: CASSHYLGREQYF. The CDR3 nucleotides are TGTGCCAGCAGCCATTATCTGGGGCGTGAGCAGTACTTC.

The chain is built from TRBV4-1 and TRBJ1-1, with D perhaps matching TRBD1 (5 bases). V lost 1 base, J lost 3 bases, and 12 bases lay in between. Germline CDR1 and CDR2: MGHRA and YSYEKL. The CDR3 contains 15 residues. The CDR3 here is CASSQVQGMDTEAFF. The CDR3 DNA reads TGCGCCAGCAGCCAAGTCCAGGGTATGGACACTGAAGCTTTCTTT.

The chain joins TRBV29-1 to TRBJ2-7; a weak D match, TRBD2 (6 bases). V shed 6 bases and J shed 3 bases, with 15 bases lying between them. The germline V gene encodes CDR1 SQVTM and CDR2 ANQGSEA. The CDR3 has 13 amino acids. DNA for the CDR3: TGCAGCGTACGACGGCTAGCGAGCTACGAGCAGTACTTC. It yields the protein CSVRRLASYEQYF.

The rearrangement uses TRBV30 and TRBJ2-1; D is uncertain. Per the germline V gene, CDR1 is GTSNPN and CDR2 is SVGIG (reference sequence). This CDR3 contains 13 residues. The ends were cut back, 7 bases at V and 3 bases at J, with 13 bases in the middle. The CDR3, as DNA: TGTGCCTCAGAATCGGTCTTCTACAATGAGCAGTTCTTC. This sequence encodes CASESVFYNEQFF.

CDR3 DNA sequence: TGTGCCAGCAGTAGCGGGAGCTCCTACGAGCAGTACTTC. Translation gives CASSSGSSYEQYF. This sequence joins TRBV27 and TRBJ2-5, with 8 bases identical to TRBD2. The J call may be faulty, since TRBJ2-7 better matches the DNA end. This CDR3 has 13 residues. The germline CDR1 and CDR2 sequences are MNHEY and SMNVEV (reference sequence).

The chain links TRBV29-1 to TRBJ2-1; D unresolved. The V end lost 2 bases, the J end lost 4 bases, and 9 bases lay between the germline ends. The CDR3 runs to 13 residues. Germline V CDR1 and CDR2: SQVTM, ANQGSEA. CDR3 nucleotides: TGCAGCGTTGAATTGCCCCTATACAATGAGCAGTTCTTC. Translation: CSVELPLYNEQFF.

This CDR3 reads CASSETPGAKNTEAFF. CDR3 in DNA: TGTGCCAGCAGTGAAACCCCGGGGGCGAAAAACACTGAAGCTTTCTTT. The chain combines TRBV2 with TRBJ1-1, with D perhaps TRBD1 (6 bases). Germline V lookup: CDR1 SNHLY, CDR2 FYNNEI. The CDR3 has 16 residues. Deletions cut 2 bases from V and 2 bases from J, with 15 bases between.

This clone appeared a few times. The chain links TRBV5-4 to TRBJ2-4, with unresolved D. The CDR3 extends over 19 amino acids. Germline values: CDR1 SGHNT, CDR2 YYREEE (reference sequence). The V end lost 2 bases, the J end lost 0 bases, and 21 bases lay between the germline ends. CDR3 coding DNA: TGTGCCAGCAGCTTAATATCAGACCCTACCATGGGAGCCAAAAACATTCAGTACTTC. This sequence encodes CASSLISDPTMGAKNIQYF.

The chain is built from TRBV5-6 and TRBJ1-2; D perhaps matches TRBD1 (6 bases). V lost 3 bases and J 4 bases, leaving 13 bases between the germline ends. Germline lookup yields CDR1 SGHDT and CDR2 YYEEEE. This CDR3 contains 14 residues. The CDR3 is CASSWEDRFYGYTF. The CDR3 DNA follows: TGTGCCAGCAGCTGGGAGGACAGATTCTATGGCTACACCTTC.

This clone came up a few times. The J gene is TRBJ2-1, the V gene TRBV30, with no clear D. The V gene lost 0 bases and the J gene lost 8 bases, with 8 bases spanning the gap. Germline values: CDR1 GTSNPN, CDR2 SVGIG (reference sequence). This CDR3 is 12 amino acids long. Here the CDR3 DNA reads TGTGCCTGGAGTGTAAGGGTTGATGAGCAGTTCTTC. Translating it yields CAWSVRVDEQFF.

The chain recombines TRBV5-4 with TRBJ2-1, with TRBD1 identical over 7 bases. V lost 4 bases to trimming and J lost 7 bases; unmatched junction nucleotides: 5. In germline, CDR1 is SGHNT, CDR2 YYREEE (reference sequence). The CDR3 consists of 13 residues. In nucleotides, the CDR3 is TGTGCCAGCAGCACCCACAGGGGTAATGAGCAGTTCTTC. Translation: CASSTHRGNEQFF. Drawing the rest from reference TRBV5-4 and TRBJ2-1, the complete variable domain is ETGVTQSPTHLIKTRGQQVTLRCSSQSGHNTVSWYQQALGQGPQFIFQYYREEENGRGNFPPRFSGLQFPNYSSELNVNALELDDSALYLCASSTHRGNEQFFGPGTRLTVL.